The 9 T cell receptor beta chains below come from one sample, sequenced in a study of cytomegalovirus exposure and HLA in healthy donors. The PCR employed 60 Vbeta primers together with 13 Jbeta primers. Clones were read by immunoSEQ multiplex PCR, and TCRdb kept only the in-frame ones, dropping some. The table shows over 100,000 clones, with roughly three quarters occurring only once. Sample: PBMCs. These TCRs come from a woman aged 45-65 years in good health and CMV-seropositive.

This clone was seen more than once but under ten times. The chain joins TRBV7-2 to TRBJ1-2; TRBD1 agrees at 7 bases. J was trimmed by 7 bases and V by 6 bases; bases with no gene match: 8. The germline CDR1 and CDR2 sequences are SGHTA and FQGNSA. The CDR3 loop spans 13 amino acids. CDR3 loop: CASSQGGGSGYTF. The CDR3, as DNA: TGTGCCAGCAGTCAGGGGGGCGGATCTGGCTACACCTTC.

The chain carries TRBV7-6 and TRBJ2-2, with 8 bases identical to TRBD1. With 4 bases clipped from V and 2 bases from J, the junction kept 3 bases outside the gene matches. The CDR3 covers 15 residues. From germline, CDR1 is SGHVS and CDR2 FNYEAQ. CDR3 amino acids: CASSSGQANTGELFF. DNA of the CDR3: TGTGCCAGCAGCTCGGGACAGGCCAACACCGGGGAGCTGTTTTTT.

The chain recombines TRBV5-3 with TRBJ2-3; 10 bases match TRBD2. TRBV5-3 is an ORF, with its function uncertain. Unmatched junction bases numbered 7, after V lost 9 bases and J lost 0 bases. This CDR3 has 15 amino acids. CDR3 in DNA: TGTGCCACCGGACCGGGACTAGCGAGCACAGATACGCAGTATTTT. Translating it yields CATGPGLASTDTQYF.

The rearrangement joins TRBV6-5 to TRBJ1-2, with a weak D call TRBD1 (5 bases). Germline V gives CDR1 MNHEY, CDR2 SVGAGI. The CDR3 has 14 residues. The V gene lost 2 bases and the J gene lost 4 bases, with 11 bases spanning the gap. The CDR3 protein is CASSYNTGPYGYTF. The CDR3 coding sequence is TGTGCCAGCAGTTACAACACAGGACCCTATGGCTACACCTTC.

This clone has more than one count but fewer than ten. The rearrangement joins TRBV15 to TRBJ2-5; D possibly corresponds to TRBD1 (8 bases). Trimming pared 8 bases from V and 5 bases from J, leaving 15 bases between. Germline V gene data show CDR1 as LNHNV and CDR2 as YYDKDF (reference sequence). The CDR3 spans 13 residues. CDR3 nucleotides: TGTGCCACCGCGACAGGGGAGGGGGAGACCCAGTACTTC. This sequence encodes CATATGEGETQYF. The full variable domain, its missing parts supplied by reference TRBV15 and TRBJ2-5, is DAMVIQNPRYQVTQFGKPVTLSCSQTLNHNVMYWYQQKSSQAPKLLFHYYDKDFNNEADTPDNFQSRRPNTSFCFLDIRSPGLGDTAMYLCATATGEGETQYFGPGTRLLVL.

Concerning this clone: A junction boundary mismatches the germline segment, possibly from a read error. The CDR3 loop is CASSPLADPYSGANGLTF. CDR3 DNA sequence: TGTGCCAGCTCTCCCTTAGCGGACCCTTACTCTGGGGCCAACGGCCTGACTTTC. The chain couples TRBV18 to TRBJ2-6, with a tentative D call TRBD2 (6 bases). The germline V gene has CDR1 KGHSH and CDR2 LQKENI. The CDR3 covers 18 residues.

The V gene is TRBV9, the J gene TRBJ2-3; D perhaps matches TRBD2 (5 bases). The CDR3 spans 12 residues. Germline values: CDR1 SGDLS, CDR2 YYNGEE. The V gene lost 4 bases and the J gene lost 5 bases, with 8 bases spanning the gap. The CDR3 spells CASSPTRDTQYF. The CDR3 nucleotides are TGTGCCAGCAGCCCCACTAGAGATACGCAGTATTTT.

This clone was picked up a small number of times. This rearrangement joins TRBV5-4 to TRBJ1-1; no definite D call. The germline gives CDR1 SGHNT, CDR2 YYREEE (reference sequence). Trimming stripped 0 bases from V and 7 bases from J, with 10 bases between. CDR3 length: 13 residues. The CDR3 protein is CASSLERDNEAFF. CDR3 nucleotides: TGTGCCAGCAGCTTGGAACGGGATAATGAAGCTTTCTTT.

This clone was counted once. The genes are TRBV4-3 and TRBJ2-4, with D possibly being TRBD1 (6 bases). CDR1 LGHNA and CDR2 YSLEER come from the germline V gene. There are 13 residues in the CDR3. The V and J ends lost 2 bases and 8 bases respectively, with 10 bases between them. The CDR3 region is CASSQHREDIQYF. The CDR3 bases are TGCGCCAGCAGCCAACACAGGGAAGACATTCAGTACTTC.